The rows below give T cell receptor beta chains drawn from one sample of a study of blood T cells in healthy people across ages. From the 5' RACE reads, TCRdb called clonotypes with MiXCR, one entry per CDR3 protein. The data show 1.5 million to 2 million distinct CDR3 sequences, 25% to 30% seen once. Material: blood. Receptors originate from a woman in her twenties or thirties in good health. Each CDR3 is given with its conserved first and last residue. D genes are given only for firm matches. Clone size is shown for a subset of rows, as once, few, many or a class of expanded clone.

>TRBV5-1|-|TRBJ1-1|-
CASSLGGWRGNTEAFF
TGCGCCAGCAGCTTGGGAGGGTGGAGAGGGAACACTGAAGCTTTCTTT
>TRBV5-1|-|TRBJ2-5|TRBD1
CASRMGTAQETQYF
TGCGCCAGCAGGATGGGGACAGCCCAAGAGACCCAGTACTTC
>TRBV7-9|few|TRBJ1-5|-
CASGNRAGNQPQHF
TGTGCCAGCGGGAACAGGGCAGGCAATCAGCCCCAGCATTTT
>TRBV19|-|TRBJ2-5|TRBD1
CASSMSTGEYETQYF
TGTGCCAGTAGTATGTCGACAGGGGAGTATGAGACCCAGTACTTC
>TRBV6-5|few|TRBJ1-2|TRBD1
CASSRQGRGNYGYTF
TGTGCCAGCAGTCGACAGGGTCGCGGAAACTATGGCTACACCTTC
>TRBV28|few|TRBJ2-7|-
CASRRTGTRNEQYF
TGTGCCAGCAGACGAACCGGGACGAGGAACGAGCAGTACTTC
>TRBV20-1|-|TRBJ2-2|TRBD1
CSAGGQDATGELFF
TGCAGTGCTGGAGGACAGGATGCTACCGGGGAGCTGTTTTTT
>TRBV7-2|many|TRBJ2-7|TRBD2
CASSLGPLAGGYEQYF
TGTGCCAGCAGCTTAGGGCCGCTAGCGGGAGGTTACGAGCAGTACTTC
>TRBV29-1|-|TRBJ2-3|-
CSVPSGLSTDTQYF
TGCAGCGTTCCTTCAGGACTTAGCACAGATACGCAGTATTTT
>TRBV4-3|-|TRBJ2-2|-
CASSSRRGLPGELFF
TGCGCCAGCAGCTCCCGCCGGGGGTTGCCCGGGGAGTTGTTTTTT
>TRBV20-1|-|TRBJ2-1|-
CSARVWGGAAVGNEQFF
TGCAGTGCTAGGGTCTGGGGCGGGGCCGCAGTGGGCAATGAGCAGTTCTTC
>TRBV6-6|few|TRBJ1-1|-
CASVPAMHRMNTEAFF
TGTGCCAGCGTCCCGGCTATGCACCGAATGAACACTGAAGCTTTCTTT
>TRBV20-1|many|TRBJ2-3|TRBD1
CSAPRTGEGDTQYF
TGCAGTGCCCCCCGGACAGGGGAGGGAGATACGCAGTATTTT
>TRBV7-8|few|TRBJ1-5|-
CASSFTSVSGNDQPQHF
TGTGCCAGCAGCTTCACAAGTGTTTCCGGGAATGATCAGCCCCAGCATTTT
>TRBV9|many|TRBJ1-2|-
CASSVTGEGGYTF
TGTGCCAGCAGCGTTACGGGGGAAGGGGGCTACACCTTC
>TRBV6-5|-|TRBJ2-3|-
CASSYYGTADTQYF
TGTGCCAGCAGTTACTACGGGACGGCAGATACGCAGTATTTT
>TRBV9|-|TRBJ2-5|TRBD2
CASSKLAGEALGETQYF
TGTGCCAGCAGCAAACTAGCGGGAGAGGCTCTGGGAGAGACCCAGTACTTC
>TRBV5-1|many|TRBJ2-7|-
CASSLNRRFNEQYF
TGCGCCAGCAGCTTGAACAGGCGGTTTAACGAGCAGTACTTC
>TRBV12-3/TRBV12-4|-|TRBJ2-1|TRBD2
CASSFPRAGEETQFF
TGTGCCAGCAGTTTTCCAAGAGCGGGGGAAGAGACCCAGTTCTTC
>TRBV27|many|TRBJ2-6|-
CASSLFGEAGANVLTF
TGTGCCAGCAGTTTGTTTGGGGAGGCTGGGGCCAACGTCCTGACTTTC
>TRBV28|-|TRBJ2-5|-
CASSSAQTQYF
TGTGCCAGCAGTTCCGCCCAGACCCAGTACTTC
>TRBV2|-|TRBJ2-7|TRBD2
CASRASAGVLKSYEQYF
TGTGCCAGCAGGGCTTCGGCGGGAGTCCTGAAATCCTACGAGCAGTACTTC
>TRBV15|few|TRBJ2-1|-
CATSRDLQSLRGYNEQFF
TGTGCCACCAGCAGAGATCTACAGAGTCTAAGAGGGTACAATGAGCAGTTCTTC
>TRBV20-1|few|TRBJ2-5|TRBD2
CSATPGTSGGRKGETQYF
TGCAGTGCTACACCCGGGACTAGCGGGGGAAGGAAGGGAGAGACCCAGTACTTC
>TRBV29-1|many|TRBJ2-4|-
CSASAGSENIQYF
TGCAGCGCCTCCGCCGGGAGCGAAAACATTCAGTACTTC
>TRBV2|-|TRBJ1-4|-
CASSDGAGSTEKLFF
TGTGCCAGCAGTGATGGGGCAGGGTCAACTGAAAAACTGTTTTTT
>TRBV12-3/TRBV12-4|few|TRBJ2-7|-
CASSPQGGTATCEQYF
TGTGCCAGCAGTCCCCAGGGGGGGACAGCCACCTGCGAGCAGTACTTC
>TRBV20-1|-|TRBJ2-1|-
CSATRPGSWQFF
TGCAGTGCTACCCGCCCGGGATCTTGGCAGTTCTTC
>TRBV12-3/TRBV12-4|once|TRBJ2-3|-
CATQPAGRTDTQYF
TGTGCCACGCAGCCAGCGGGCCGCACAGATACGCAGTATTTT
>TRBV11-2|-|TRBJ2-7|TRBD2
CASSLGREPSYEQYF
TGTGCCAGCAGCTTAGGGCGGGAGCCGTCCTACGAGCAGTACTTC
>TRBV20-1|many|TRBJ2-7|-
CSAGSYEQYF
TGCAGTGCTGGATCCTACGAGCAGTACTTC
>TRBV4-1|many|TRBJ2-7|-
CASSQVEVLGNYEQYF
TGCGCCAGCAGCCAAGTAGAGGTCCTTGGGAATTACGAGCAGTACTTC
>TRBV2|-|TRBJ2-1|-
CASSEAGKTQFF
TGTGCCAGCAGTGAAGCAGGAAAGACCCAGTTCTTC
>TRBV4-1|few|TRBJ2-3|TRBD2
CASRTSGGMTDTQYF
TGTGCCAGCAGGACTAGCGGGGGGATGACAGATACGCAGTATTTT
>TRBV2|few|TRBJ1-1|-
CASSEPGVGEAFF
TGTGCCAGCAGTGAACCGGGAGTGGGTGAAGCTTTCTTT
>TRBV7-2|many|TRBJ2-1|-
CASSLDLRWEQFF
TGTGCCAGCAGCCTCGACTTACGATGGGAGCAGTTCTTC
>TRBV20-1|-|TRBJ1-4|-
CSATGAYEKLFF
TGCAGTGCTACGGGGGCGTACGAAAAACTGTTTTTT
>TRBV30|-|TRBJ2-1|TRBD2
CACSPGLAGLNEQFF
TGTGCCTGCAGCCCTGGACTAGCGGGGTTAAATGAGCAGTTCTTC
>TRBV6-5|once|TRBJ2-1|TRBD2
CASSYSGGSTNNEQFF
TGTGCCAGCAGTTACTCTGGCGGGAGTACCAACAATGAGCAGTTCTTC
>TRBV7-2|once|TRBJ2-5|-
CTSSLQQAYGQYF
TGTACCAGCAGCCTCCAACAGGCGTACGGGCAGTACTTC
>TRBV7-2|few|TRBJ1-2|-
CASSFRENGYTF
TGTGCCAGCAGCTTCAGGGAAAATGGCTACACCTTC
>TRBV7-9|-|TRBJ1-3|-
CASRRDIVGNTIYF
TGTGCCAGCAGGCGGGACATTGTTGGAAACACCATATATTTT
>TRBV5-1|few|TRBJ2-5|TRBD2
CASHIGGAGDQETQYF
TGCGCCAGCCACATCGGGGGGGCCGGGGACCAAGAGACCCAGTACTTC
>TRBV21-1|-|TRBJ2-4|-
CASSRTACGTSGRVAKNIQYF
TGTGCCAGCAGCCGGACAGCATGCGGGACTAGCGGGAGGGTAGCCAAAAACATTCAGTACTTC
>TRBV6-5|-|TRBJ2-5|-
CASGPPGLTRETQYF
TGTGCCAGCGGACCCCCGGGACTCACACGAGAGACCCAGTACTTC
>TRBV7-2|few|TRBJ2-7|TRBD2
CASTMSGTRLYEQYF
TGTGCCAGCACTATGTCCGGGACTAGGCTTTACGAGCAGTACTTC